The subject of this entry is one TCR beta chain. The data are from a study of blood T cell repertoires in COVID-19. Study as a whole: Whether acute or convalescent, the COVID-19 samples came from the United States, Italy and Spain. Nucleic acid was either cDNA or gDNA, and it came from T cells, B-cell-depleted T cells, or PBMCs.

The repertoire was sequenced with immunoSEQ multiplex PCR; TCRdb's copy has only in-frame clones and lacks some. Among about 64,000 clones listed, 80% to 90% were seen once. Sequencing was carried out using peripheral blood. This clonotype originated in a woman aged 60-70 years with acute or convalescent COVID-19.

CDR3 nucleotides: TGTGCCAGCAGCCCCATAGGAGGGGCGGTAAGCGAGCAGTACTTC. Protein sequence: CASSPIGGAVSEQYF. The J gene is TRBJ2-7, the V gene TRBV5-4; tentatively, D is TRBD2 (6 bases). With 4 bases removed from V and 6 bases from J, the gap between germline ends came to 20 bases. Germline loops: CDR1 SGHNT, CDR2 YYREEE (reference sequence). This CDR3 contains 15 residues.